This TCR beta chain comes out of a study of shared clonotypes between healthy human individuals. About the research overall: The donors, a couple of women and a few men, were aged 18 to 49.

Source study methods: Owing to the provision of junction-only sequences devoid of quality scores by immunoSEQ, filtering differed. Libraries were prepared by immunoSEQ multiplex PCR; TCRdb keeps only in-frame clonotypes and omits some of them. The DNA gave D and trimming, while V, J and clone size come from that table. Here the sample spans under 2,500,000 clones, about 94% being singletons. V lost 2 bases and J lost 0, with 20 bases in between. The CDR3 covers 19 residues. Germline CDR1 reads KGHSH; CDR2 reads LQKENI. Those who donated were healthy HIV-negative adults, with no recent acute infections or vaccinations reported. It was into CD45RA+ naive and CD45RA-negative memory subsets that the CD4+ cells were split.

This receptor was obtained from a man younger than 30 in good health. V is TRBV18 and J is TRBJ1-3; weak D call: TRBD1 (6 bases). Material for sequencing was naive CD4+ T cells sorted from blood. Subset of the sample: CD45RA+ positively selected. The DNA for the CDR3 is TGTGCCAGCTCACCATTGTTCGACAGGCTCCAGGGCTCTGGAAACACCATATATTTT. Encoded protein: CASSPLFDRLQGSGNTIYF.